The 25 T cell receptor beta chains listed next were all sequenced from one sample in a study of CD8+ T cells in alopecia areata (dated by TCRdb to 2016 to 2019). Library preparation used the immunoSEQ multiplex PCR assay. RNA was extracted from all samples and reverse transcribed into cDNA, which served as template for TCR sequencing. As stored in TCRdb, this immuneACCESS dataset retains in-frame rearrangements with V and J assigned. A fraction of the clones does not appear; measured against another copy, unresolved V genes explain less than half of the discrepancy, and the remainder lacks a known reason. The table for this sample lists some 180,000 clones; 40% to 65% of them were counted only once. The biggest ten clones account for 10% of the sample. The sample's treatment or condition label is to be understood as: oral pan-JAK inhibitor, 5-10 mg twice daily. Specimen: CD8+ T cells sorted from blood, collected between weeks 51 and 54, from a patient treated with tofacitinib. These receptors were collected from a human donor with alopecia areata.

The chain joins TRBV29-1 to TRBJ2-2; no definite D call. Germline values: CDR1 SQVTM, CDR2 ANQGSEA. The CDR3 length is 14 residues. Trimming removed 7 bases from V and 3 bases from J, with 15 bases in between. This chain's CDR3 is CSATERLYTGELFF. CDR3 sequence (DNA): TGCAGCGCAACCGAAAGGTTATACACCGGGGAGCTGTTTTTT.

This clone was observed a few times. V usage is TRBV13 and J usage is TRBJ2-3; unclear D gene. Deletions cut 6 bases from V and 1 base from J, with 11 bases between. The CDR3 is made up of 14 amino acids. The germline gives CDR1 PRHDT, CDR2 FYEKMQ (reference sequence). The CDR3 spells CASRENWGTDTQYF. CDR3 DNA: TGTGCCAGCAGGGAGAACTGGGGCACAGATACGCAGTATTTT.

The rearrangement joins TRBV13 to TRBJ2-1; perhaps TRBD2 as D (6 bases). The CDR3 consists of 16 residues. From germline, CDR1 is PRHDT and CDR2 FYEKMQ (reference sequence). V lost 1 base and J 5 bases, leaving 15 bases between the germline ends. The CDR3 is CASSLVERATNNEQFF. For the CDR3, the DNA is TGTGCCAGCAGCTTAGTGGAGCGGGCGACAAACAATGAGCAGTTCTTC.

The table lists this clone with a few counts. As DNA, the CDR3 is TGTGCCAGCAGTTTCGGGGGGAGTGTAAATGAGCAGTTCTTC. Protein product: CASSFGGSVNEQFF. The chain carries TRBV27 and TRBJ2-1, with 7 bases lining up with TRBD2. This CDR3 has 14 residues. V shed 3 bases, J shed 7 bases, and the junction held 6 bases outside the gene matches. Germline-derived CDR1 and CDR2 are MNHEY and SMNVEV (reference sequence).

This chain uses TRBV4-1 with TRBJ1-1; D is undetermined. This CDR3 is built from 14 residues. V was pared by 1 base and J by 3 bases, with 9 bases between. Germline CDR1 is MGHRA and CDR2 is YSYEKL. This CDR3 is CASSQVQTHTEAFF. DNA for the CDR3: TGCGCCAGCAGCCAAGTACAGACCCACACTGAAGCTTTCTTT.

The chain links TRBV13 to TRBJ2-3, with TRBD1 as a possible D gene (5 bases). CDR3 length: 14 amino acids. Germline-derived CDR1 and CDR2 are PRHDT and FYEKMQ (reference sequence). The V and J ends lost 2 bases and 2 bases respectively, with 8 bases between them. The CDR3: CASSLQGNTDTQYF. The CDR3 region has the DNA TGTGCCAGCAGCTTACAGGGAAACACAGATACGCAGTATTTT. Full variable domain (remainder filled in from reference TRBV13 and TRBJ2-3): AAGVIQSPRHLIKEKRETATLKCYPIPRHDTVYWYQQGPGQDPQFLISFYEKMQSDKGSIPDRFSAQQFSDYHSELNMSSLELGDSALYFCASSLQGNTDTQYFGPGTRLTVL.

This chain uses TRBV9 with TRBJ2-6, with TRBD1 identical over 9 bases. This CDR3 is 17 amino acids long. V shed 3 bases, J shed 0 bases, and the junction held 4 bases outside the gene matches. Germline V gene lookup returns CDR1 SGDLS and CDR2 YYNGEE. The CDR3 DNA sequence: TGTGCCAGCAGCGCTCCGGGACAGGGCTCTGGGGCCAACGTCCTGACTTTC. It specifies CASSAPGQGSGANVLTF.

This rearrangement joins TRBV5-1 to TRBJ1-1; D perhaps matches TRBD1 (5 bases). Trimming took off 3 bases at V and 11 bases at J, with 17 bases between the two ends. The CDR3 contains 13 residues. The V gene's germline CDR1 is SGHRS and CDR2 YFSETQ. This CDR3 is CASSYDSGTSAFF. The CDR3 bases are TGCGCCAGCAGCTACGACTCCGGGACTTCGGCTTTCTTT. The full variable domain, with the rest looked up from reference TRBV5-1 and TRBJ1-1, is KAGVTQTPRYLIKTRGQQVTLSCSPISGHRSVSWYQQTPGQGLQFLFEYFSETQRNKGNFPGRFSGRQFSNSRSEMNVSTLELGDSALYLCASSYDSGTSAFFGQGTRLTVV.

This clone was observed a handful of times. One end of the junction varies from germline; a read error may be responsible. The J gene is TRBJ2-3, the V gene TRBV7-7; TRBD1 matches at 9 bases. This CDR3 is 15 amino acids long. Germline V gene sequence: CDR1 SSHAT, CDR2 FNYEAQ (reference sequence). This CDR3 reads CASSLGTGSTDTQYF. In nucleotides, the CDR3 is TGTGCTAGCAGCTTAGGGACAGGGAGCACAGATACGCAGTATTTT.

The V and J genes are TRBV11-1 and TRBJ2-7; D is unclear. Germline V CDR1 and CDR2: SGHAT, FQDESV (reference sequence). The ends were cut back, 5 bases at V and 6 bases at J, with 8 bases in the middle. The CDR3 length is 11 residues. The CDR3: CASSAFGEQYF. Here the CDR3 DNA reads TGTGCCAGCAGCGCGTTCGGCGAGCAGTACTTC.

This clone was detected a few times. This chain links TRBV6-7 with TRBJ2-7; 9 nucleotides agree with TRBD1. TRBV6-7 qualifies as an ORF whose function is uncertain. The CDR3 has 14 residues. Germline trimming cut 5 bases from V and 0 bases from J; bases unmatched to any gene: 2. CDR3 sequence reads: CASSDRGSSYEQYF. The CDR3 DNA reads TGTGCCAGCAGTGACAGGGGGAGCTCCTACGAGCAGTACTTC.

There are a few counts of this clone. The rearrangement joins TRBV7-9 to TRBJ1-2; 9 bases align to TRBD1. Germline CDR1 SEHNR, CDR2 FQNEAQ (reference sequence). The CDR3 consists of 15 residues. The V and J ends lost 5 bases and 6 bases, in that order; junction bases with no gene match: 10. In DNA form, the CDR3 reads TGTGCCAGCAGCATTACTTCGACAGGGGGGCATGGCTACACCTTC. This codes for CASSITSTGGHGYTF. The full variable domain, rest sourced from reference TRBV7-9 and TRBJ1-2, is DTGVSQNPRHKITKRGQNVTFRCDPISEHNRLYWYRQTLGQGPEFLTYFQNEAQLEKSRLLSDRFSAERPKGSFSTLEIQRTEQGDSAMYLCASSITSTGGHGYTFGSGTRLTVV.

The chain uses TRBV7-9 and TRBJ1-2; D is uncertain. CDR1 is SEHNR and CDR2 is FQNEAQ in the germline V gene (reference sequence). Trimming cost V 2 bases and J 3 bases, with 7 bases left between them. The CDR3 extends over 13 amino acids. The CDR3 coding sequence is TGTGCCAGCAGCTTATGGGCGGACTATGGCTACACCTTC. Encoded protein: CASSLWADYGYTF.

The CDR3 DNA follows: TGTGCCAGCAGTTTATCGTTTGGGGAGTGGTCCTACGAGCAGTACTTC. Its protein product is CASSLSFGEWSYEQYF. This chain uses TRBV27 with TRBJ2-7; a weak D match, TRBD2 (5 bases). Germline V lookup: CDR1 MNHEY, CDR2 SMNVEV (reference sequence). V was trimmed by 0 bases and J by 1 base, leaving 13 bases between them. The CDR3 sequence is 16 residues long.

The gene calls are TRBV11-2 and TRBJ1-1; 7 nucleotides align to TRBD1. The CDR3 has 17 residues. V lost 5 bases to trimming and J lost 0 bases; unmatched junction nucleotides: 12. Germline assignment: CDR1 SGHAT and CDR2 FQNNGV. DNA for the CDR3: TGTGCCAGCAGCCCCGTCAAGGGGGCAGACATGAACACTGAAGCTTTCTTT. The encoded protein is CASSPVKGADMNTEAFF.

This clone was found a few times. The chain has TRBV6-6 and TRBJ2-5; no definite D call. V was cut by 2 bases and J by 4 bases, with 5 bases left in between. This CDR3 is 12 amino acids long. CDR1 MNHNY and CDR2 SVGAGI come from the germline V gene (reference sequence). The CDR3 here is CASSYNGETQYF. The CDR3 DNA reads as TGTGCCAGCAGTTACAACGGAGAGACCCAGTACTTC.

The chain is built from TRBV5-1 and TRBJ1-1; D might be TRBD1 (5 bases). V lost 6 bases, J lost 6 bases, and 18 bases lay in between. This CDR3 region has 14 residues. Looked up from germline, CDR1 is SGHRS and CDR2 is YFSETQ. The chain's CDR3 is CASTRGEGGPEAFF. The CDR3 coding sequence is TGCGCCAGCACAAGAGGGGAGGGAGGCCCTGAAGCTTTCTTT. Filled out from reference TRBV5-1 and TRBJ1-1, the complete variable domain reads KAGVTQTPRYLIKTRGQQVTLSCSPISGHRSVSWYQQTPGQGLQFLFEYFSETQRNKGNFPGRFSGRQFSNSRSEMNVSTLELGDSALYLCASTRGEGGPEAFFGQGTRLTVV.

The gene calls are TRBV6-6 and TRBJ1-3; the D gene is possibly TRBD1 (5 bases). From germline, CDR1 is MNHNY and CDR2 SVGAGI (reference sequence). The CDR3 extends over 14 amino acids. The V and J ends lost 5 bases and 2 bases respectively, with 10 bases between them. Written as DNA, the CDR3 is TGTGCCAGCAGTGGCGGGGGGACTGGAAACACCATATATTTT. It encodes CASSGGGTGNTIYF.

The V and J genes are TRBV6-5 and TRBJ1-1; D is undetermined. Germline V gives CDR1 MNHEY, CDR2 SVGAGI. V gave up 5 bases and J gave up 1 base, with 11 bases separating them. The CDR3 is 14 amino acids. The CDR3 bases are TGTGCCAGCAGTGAATGGGGTACGAACACTGAAGCTTTCTTT. Its translation: CASSEWGTNTEAFF.

Only a few counts were recorded for this clone. The V call is TRBV2, the J call TRBJ2-4, with no clear D. Germline CDR1 reads SNHLY; CDR2 reads FYNNEI. Trimming took off 3 bases at V and 3 bases at J, with 9 bases between the two ends. The CDR3 runs to 14 residues. The CDR3 region has the DNA TGTGCCAGCAGTGACAGGACGGACAAAAACATTCAGTACTTC. Protein sequence: CASSDRTDKNIQYF.

The chain uses TRBV4-1 and TRBJ2-1; 13 nucleotides align to TRBD2. V dropped 3 bases and J dropped 5; count of bases not matched to a gene: 7. Per germline, CDR1 MGHRA and CDR2 YSYEKL. The CDR3 covers 17 residues. Here the CDR3 reads CASSHQLAGGPNNEQFF. In nucleotides, the CDR3 is TGCGCCAGCAGCCACCAACTAGCGGGGGGGCCCAACAATGAGCAGTTCTTC.

V gene TRBV5-1 combines with J gene TRBJ2-1; 8 bases are a match to TRBD1. The CDR3 contains 14 residues. Losses at the gene ends were 4 bases for V and 7 bases for J; bases not matched to a gene: 7. Germline loops: CDR1 SGHRS, CDR2 YFSETQ. CDR3 amino acids: CASSPDRVKNEQFF. DNA for the CDR3: TGCGCCAGCAGCCCGGACAGGGTGAAGAATGAGCAGTTCTTC.

The chain joins TRBV9 to TRBJ2-2; 7 nucleotides align to TRBD1. Germline CDR1 is SGDLS and CDR2 is YYNGEE. The CDR3 spans 16 residues. V trimming: 4 bases; J trimming: 6 bases; junction bases outside the gene matches: 12. The CDR3 is CASSHPDRVIAGELFF. CDR3 bases: TGTGCCAGCAGCCACCCTGACAGGGTTATCGCCGGGGAGCTGTTTTTT.

The gene calls are TRBV10-3 and TRBJ2-3, with D possibly being TRBD2 (5 bases). Per the germline V gene, CDR1 is ENHRY and CDR2 is SYGVKD. CDR3 length: 15 amino acids. Deletions cut 11 bases from V and 4 bases from J, with 22 bases between. CDR3 in DNA: TGTGCCTCAAAGGACTCCCAGAGTGTGGCAGATACGCAGTATTTT. Its protein is CASKDSQSVADTQYF.

V gene TRBV7-2 combines with J gene TRBJ1-5, with D hard to call. Germline CDR1 is SGHTA and CDR2 is FQGNSA. The CDR3 has 14 residues. V lost 5 bases, J lost 7 bases, and 15 bases lay in between. The CDR3 is CASSQAGGYQPQHF. The CDR3 nucleotides are TGTGCCAGCAGCCAAGCGGGAGGTTACCAGCCCCAGCATTTT.